These 22 T cell receptor beta chains originate from one sample sequenced in a study of human T cells and chemical hapten exposure. MiXCR, run by TCRdb on the RACE reads, gives a single entry per CDR3 protein. Of tens of thousands of distinct CDR3 sequences listed, roughly 10% are singletons. Stated time point: patch test 2, 6 weeks after DPC sensitization. Treatment specified: therapeutic diphenylcyclopropenone sensitization with weekly scalp DPC. The material sequenced was whole blood, taken in connection with sensitization to the hapten diphenylcyclopropenone (DPC). The receptors here all came from a man aged 18-30 years with alopecia areata. Some clones in this sample may be carry-over from other donors' samples.

This clonotype was counted ten times or more. The chain carries TRBV4-3 and TRBJ1-3; weak D call: TRBD1 (5 bases). V lost 1 base to trimming and J lost 3 bases, with 10 bases between them. Germline CDR1 reads LGHNA; CDR2 reads YSLEER. The CDR3 spans 15 residues. The DNA of the CDR3 is TGCGCCAGCAGCCAAGCCCAGGGTTATGGAAACACCATATATTTT. Translating it yields CASSQAQGYGNTIYF.

This clonotype was recorded a few times. V gene TRBV29-1 combines with J gene TRBJ2-1, with D possibly TRBD2 on 5 matching bases. The V and J ends lost 4 bases and 3 bases respectively, with 16 bases between them. Germline loops: CDR1 SQVTM, CDR2 ANQGSEA. The CDR3 loop spans 15 amino acids. DNA for the CDR3: TGCAGCGTTGGGTTGGCTAGCTCAATCTACAATGAGCAGTTCTTC. It is translated as CSVGLASSIYNEQFF.

This clonotype was seen a few times. The chain employs TRBV7-2 and TRBJ1-1; D unclear. V gave up 0 bases and J gave up 5 bases, with 4 bases separating them. Germline V gene data show CDR1 as SGHTA and CDR2 as FQGNSA. The CDR3 is 12 amino acids. The CDR3 DNA reads TGTGCCAGCAGCTTAGCGGGGACTGAAGCTTTCTTT. Protein sequence: CASSLAGTEAFF.

A word on this clonotype: One end of the junction does not line up with germline, which may come from a read error. The chain has TRBV15 and TRBJ1-3, with D perhaps TRBD1 (5 bases). Germline V gene lookup returns CDR1 LNHNV and CDR2 YYDKDF (reference sequence). This CDR3 contains 14 residues. The CDR3 spells CVTTRDVSRNTIYF. In DNA form, the CDR3 reads TGTGTCACCACCCGGGACGTATCTCGCAACACCATATATTTT. Filled out from reference TRBV15 and TRBJ1-3, the complete variable domain reads DAMVIQNPRYQVTQFGKPVTLSCSQTLNHNVMYWYQQKSSQAPKLLFHYYDKDFNNEADTPDNFQSRRPNTSFCFLDIRSPGLGDTAMYLCVTTRDVSRNTIYFGEGSWLTVV.

The table lists this clonotype with a few counts. The rearrangement links TRBV18 to TRBJ1-4; D not resolved. Germline lookup yields CDR1 KGHSH and CDR2 LQKENI. The V and J ends lost 4 bases and 5 bases respectively, with 14 bases between them. CDR3 size: 15 residues. CDR3 bases: TGTGCCAGCTCACTACAGTGGGCGCCGAATGAAAAACTGTTTTTT. Translating gives CASSLQWAPNEKLFF.

V usage is TRBV7-3 and J usage is TRBJ2-5, with 12 bases fitting TRBD2. Germline assignment: CDR1 SGHTA and CDR2 FQGTGA. The CDR3 is 16 amino acids. Trimming took 8 bases from V and 2 from J; bases not matched to a gene: 9. The CDR3 region has the DNA TGTGCCAGCGGCTATGGACTAGCGGGGCCACAAGAGACCCAGTACTTC. Translated: CASGYGLAGPQETQYF.

Many counts were recorded for this clonotype. The chain links TRBV27 to TRBJ2-4, with D perhaps matching TRBD2 (5 bases). The ends were cut back, 5 bases at V and 7 bases at J, with 9 bases in the middle. CDR1 and CDR2 (germline): MNHEY, SMNVEV (reference sequence). The CDR3 is 12 amino acids. This CDR3 reads CASSLGGNIQYF. CDR3 DNA sequence: TGTGCCAGCAGTCTAGGCGGGAACATTCAGTACTTC.

This clonotype was detected a few times. The chain has TRBV7-8 and TRBJ1-1, with 8 bases matching TRBD1. Germline trimming cut 5 bases from V and 10 bases from J; bases unmatched to any gene: 12. Germline CDR1 reads SGHVS; CDR2 reads FQNEAQ. CDR3 size: 14 residues. The CDR3 nucleotides read TGTGCCAGCAGCATCAACCGGGACAGGTTCACAGCTTTCTTT. Translating gives CASSINRDRFTAFF.

V gene TRBV9 combines with J gene TRBJ2-3; no clear D. The CDR3 extends over 13 amino acids. Trimming stripped 3 bases from V and 3 bases from J, with 8 bases between. Germline assignment: CDR1 SGDLS and CDR2 YYNGEE. CDR3 in DNA: TGTGCCAGCAGCGGAGGCAGTACAGATACGCAGTATTTT. Translating gives CASSGGSTDTQYF.

This clonotype was observed many times. V is TRBV24-1 and J is TRBJ1-5; D remains unclear. Germline-derived CDR1 and CDR2 are KGHDR and SFDVKD. CDR3 length equals 13 residues. The V gene lost 4 bases and the J gene lost 4 bases, with 7 bases spanning the gap. The CDR3 DNA reads as TGTGCCACCAGTGACCCGGGGAATCAGCCCCAGCATTTT. It yields the protein CATSDPGNQPQHF.

The V and J genes are TRBV6-5 and TRBJ2-5, with D maybe TRBD1 (6 bases). The CDR3 is made up of 14 amino acids. The germline V and J ends were trimmed by 4 bases and 2 bases, with 11 bases remaining between them. Germline lookup yields CDR1 MNHEY and CDR2 SVGAGI. CDR3 protein: CASSSGQPQETQYF. The DNA for the CDR3 is TGTGCCAGCAGTTCTGGACAGCCTCAAGAGACCCAGTACTTC.

The rearrangement links TRBV7-9 to TRBJ2-7; 8 bases agree with TRBD1. This CDR3 has 14 amino acids. Germline-derived CDR1 and CDR2 are SEHNR and FQNEAQ (reference sequence). The V segment lost 3 bases and the J segment 5 bases; nucleotides outside the gene matches: 6. The CDR3 sequence: CASSFQDRDHEQYF. The CDR3 DNA follows: TGTGCCAGCAGCTTCCAGGACAGGGACCACGAGCAGTACTTC.

In its sample, this clonotype was seen a few times. The J gene is TRBJ1-4, the V gene TRBV21-1. TRBV21-1 has pseudogene status. This CDR3 has 16 residues. The CDR3 is CASSGTEQPTNEKLFF. Written as DNA, the CDR3 is TGTGCCAGCAGTGGAACAGAACAACCAACTAATGAAAAACTGTTTTTT.

This clonotype was detected a few times. The genes are TRBV15 and TRBJ2-5, with D maybe TRBD1 (5 bases). The V end lost 0 bases, the J end lost 9 bases, and 14 bases lay between the germline ends. The germline CDR1 and CDR2 sequences are LNHNV and YYDKDF (reference sequence). There are 14 residues in the CDR3. CDR3: CATSRDGAARAQYF. The CDR3 nucleotides read TGTGCCACCAGCAGAGATGGGGCGGCCCGGGCCCAGTACTTC.

This clonotype was counted many times. This sequence joins TRBV2 and TRBJ2-3; 13 positions match TRBD2. Germline lookup yields CDR1 SNHLY and CDR2 FYNNEI. J was trimmed by 2 bases and V by 6 bases; bases with no gene match: 5. This CDR3 is built from 16 residues. Written as DNA, the CDR3 is TGTGCCAGCAGGCGACTAGCGGGGGGCCTCACAGATACGCAGTATTTT. This gives the protein CASRRLAGGLTDTQYF.

The chain has TRBV4-1 and TRBJ2-7, with D maybe TRBD2 (6 bases). The V gene's germline CDR1 is MGHRA and CDR2 YSYEKL. The CDR3 is 15 amino acids. V lost 3 bases to trimming and J lost 3 bases, with 15 bases between them. The DNA for the CDR3 is TGCGCCAGCAGCCACAAGGGAGGATCGCGCTACGAGCAGTACTTC. Amino acid sequence: CASSHKGGSRYEQYF.

The rearrangement joins TRBV6-2 or TRBV6-3 to TRBJ2-7; D is unclear. CDR1 and CDR2 from the germline V gene are MNHEY and SVGEGT. V dropped 4 bases and J dropped 3 bases, with 7 bases sitting between them. This CDR3 is 12 amino acids long. Here the CDR3 DNA reads TGTGCCAGCAGTTTACCCGGCTACGAGCAGTACGTC. It is translated as CASSLPGYEQYV.

This chain uses TRBV20-1 with TRBJ1-1; D is unclear. With 4 bases removed from V and 4 bases from J, the gap between germline ends came to 7 bases. The CDR3 runs to 11 residues. The V gene's germline CDR1 is DFQATT and CDR2 SNEGSKA (reference sequence). This chain's CDR3 is CSAIGGTEAFF. The DNA for the CDR3 is TGCAGTGCTATCGGAGGCACTGAAGCTTTCTTT.

This clonotype was recorded at least ten times. In DNA, the CDR3 is TGCAGTGCTAGAGATCGTTGGCGAAGGACTGAAGCTTTCTTT. Protein product: CSARDRWRRTEAFF. This chain connects TRBV20-1 to TRBJ1-1, with D unresolved. With 0 bases removed from V and 5 bases from J, the gap between germline ends came to 13 bases. The germline CDR1 and CDR2 sequences are DFQATT and SNEGSKA (reference sequence). This CDR3 has 14 residues.

This clonotype has more than one count but fewer than ten. This chain joins TRBV12-3 or TRBV12-4 and TRBJ1-1; possible D gene TRBD1, 6 bases. Trimming pared 3 bases from V and 1 base from J, leaving 9 bases between. This CDR3 contains 14 residues. The CDR3 reads CASSFIGGNTEAFF. The CDR3 nucleotides are TGTGCCAGCAGTTTTATAGGGGGGAACACTGAAGCTTTCTTT.

This clonotype has only a few counts. The gene calls are TRBV29-1 and TRBJ1-1; no firm D call. The germline V gene has CDR1 SQVTM and CDR2 ANQGSEA. This CDR3 has 13 amino acids. The V and J ends lost 4 bases and 5 bases respectively, with 14 bases between them. The CDR3 spells CSVAGRVRTEAFF. The CDR3 nucleotides are TGCAGCGTTGCAGGAAGGGTGAGGACTGAAGCTTTCTTT.

This clonotype was seen more than once but under ten times. The chain recombines TRBV11-2 with TRBJ2-7; 7 bases line up with TRBD2. J lost 2 bases, V lost 0 bases, and 7 bases had no gene match. This CDR3 contains 16 residues. The germline V gene has CDR1 SGHAT and CDR2 FQNNGV. CDR3 coding DNA: TGTGCCAGCAGCTTAGACCTAGCGGCGGTCACCTACGAGCAGTACTTC. This codes for CASSLDLAAVTYEQYF.